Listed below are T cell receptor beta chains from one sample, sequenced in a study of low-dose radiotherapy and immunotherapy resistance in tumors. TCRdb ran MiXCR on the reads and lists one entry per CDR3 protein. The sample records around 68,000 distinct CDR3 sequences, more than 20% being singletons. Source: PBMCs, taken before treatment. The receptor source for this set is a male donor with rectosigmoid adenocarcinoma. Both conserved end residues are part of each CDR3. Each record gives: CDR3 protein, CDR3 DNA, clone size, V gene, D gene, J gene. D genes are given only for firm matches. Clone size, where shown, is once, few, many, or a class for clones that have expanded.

CDR3aa: CASSQATSGSRFF; CDR3nt: TGTGCCAGCAGCCAAGCGACTAGCGGGAGCCGATTCTTC; abundance: many; v_gene: TRBV14; d_gene: TRBD2; j_gene: TRBJ2-1
CDR3aa: CASRPEPNYGYTF; CDR3nt: TGTGCCAGCAGACCCGAACCTAACTATGGCTACACCTTC; abundance: few; v_gene: TRBV5-5; d_gene: NA; j_gene: TRBJ1-2
CDR3aa: CATSRGQGLLETQYF; CDR3nt: TGTGCCACCAGCAGAGGACAGGGGCTACTAGAGACCCAGTACTTC; abundance: NA; v_gene: TRBV15; d_gene: TRBD1; j_gene: TRBJ2-5
CDR3aa: CASRDGISGVGSSQPQHF; CDR3nt: TGTGCCAGCAGAGATGGTATCTCAGGGGTAGGCTCCAGTCAGCCCCAGCATTTT; abundance: many; v_gene: TRBV28; d_gene: NA; j_gene: TRBJ1-5
CDR3aa: CASSIPGTADYGYTF; CDR3nt: TGTGCCAGTAGTATACCAGGGACAGCCGACTATGGCTACACCTTC; abundance: many; v_gene: TRBV19; d_gene: TRBD1; j_gene: TRBJ1-2
CDR3aa: CASSPIVAGANVLTF; CDR3nt: TGTGCCAGTAGTCCCATCGTGGCTGGGGCCAACGTCCTGACTTTC; abundance: many; v_gene: TRBV19; d_gene: NA; j_gene: TRBJ2-6
CDR3aa: CASSLVSGRHNEQFF; CDR3nt: TGTGCCAGCAGCTTAGTATCGGGGAGACACAATGAGCAGTTCTTC; abundance: many; v_gene: TRBV7-9; d_gene: NA; j_gene: TRBJ2-1
CDR3aa: CSARGRDFAAETQYF; CDR3nt: TGCAGTGCTAGAGGCCGGGACTTTGCTGCAGAGACCCAGTACTTC; abundance: NA; v_gene: TRBV20-1; d_gene: NA; j_gene: TRBJ2-5
CDR3aa: CASSPWTEFSTSYEQYF; CDR3nt: TGTGCCAGCAGCCCTTGGACCGAGTTCTCCACATCCTACGAGCAGTACTTC; abundance: many; v_gene: TRBV5-5; d_gene: NA; j_gene: TRBJ2-7
CDR3aa: CASSSRVDNEKLFF; CDR3nt: TGTGCCAGCAGTTCTAGGGTCGATAATGAAAAACTGTTTTTT; abundance: many; v_gene: TRBV28; d_gene: NA; j_gene: TRBJ1-4
CDR3aa: CASSQGGSPNYSNQPQHF; CDR3nt: TGCGCCAGCAGCCAAGGTGGCAGCCCGAATTATAGCAATCAGCCCCAGCATTTT; abundance: many; v_gene: TRBV4-1; d_gene: NA; j_gene: TRBJ1-5
CDR3aa: CASSQDPSTGELFF; CDR3nt: TGCGCCAGCAGCCAAGATCCCAGCACCGGGGAGCTGTTTTTT; abundance: many; v_gene: TRBV4-3; d_gene: NA; j_gene: TRBJ2-2
CDR3aa: CASTTEMNTEAFF; CDR3nt: TGTGCCAGCACGACAGAAATGAACACTGAAGCTTTCTTT; abundance: few; v_gene: TRBV7-9; d_gene: NA; j_gene: TRBJ1-1
CDR3aa: CSVSPPGGAKNIQYF; CDR3nt: TGCAGCGTCTCCCCCCCGGGGGGTGCCAAAAACATTCAGTACTTC; abundance: NA; v_gene: TRBV29-1; d_gene: TRBD2; j_gene: TRBJ2-4
CDR3aa: CASSKDGQTKNIQYF; CDR3nt: TGTGCCAGCAGCAAAGATGGCCAGACTAAAAACATTCAGTACTTC; abundance: many; v_gene: TRBV21-1; d_gene: NA; j_gene: TRBJ2-4
CDR3aa: CASSPAGGPQPQHF; CDR3nt: TGTGCCAGCAGCCCAGCGGGGGGCCCTCAGCCCCAGCATTTT; abundance: NA; v_gene: TRBV7-6; d_gene: NA; j_gene: TRBJ1-5
CDR3aa: CASREREYNEQFF; CDR3nt: TGCGCCAGCAGAGAGCGGGAGTACAATGAGCAGTTCTTC; abundance: many; v_gene: TRBV5-1; d_gene: TRBD2; j_gene: TRBJ2-1
CDR3aa: CASSLDNSGNTIYF; CDR3nt: TGTGCCAGCAGTTTAGACAACTCTGGAAACACCATATATTTT; abundance: many; v_gene: TRBV12-3/TRBV12-4; d_gene: NA; j_gene: TRBJ1-3
CDR3aa: CAGLVGRDYNEQFF; CDR3nt: TGTGCCGGTTTGGTGGGGCGGGACTACAATGAGCAGTTCTTC; abundance: many; v_gene: TRBV7-9; d_gene: NA; j_gene: TRBJ2-1
CDR3aa: CSVKTGGGQPQHF; CDR3nt: TGCAGCGTCAAAACAGGGGGAGGTCAGCCCCAGCATTTT; abundance: NA; v_gene: TRBV29-1; d_gene: TRBD1; j_gene: TRBJ1-5
CDR3aa: CASSFLNRAAFF; CDR3nt: TGTGCCAGCAGTTTTCTAAACCGGGCGGCTTTCTTT; abundance: many; v_gene: TRBV28; d_gene: NA; j_gene: TRBJ1-1
CDR3aa: CAIGESRTGPNEQYF; CDR3nt: TGTGCCATCGGGGAGTCCCGGACAGGGCCTAACGAGCAGTACTTC; abundance: many; v_gene: TRBV10-3; d_gene: TRBD1; j_gene: TRBJ2-7
CDR3aa: CASSPWKTEGTEAFF; CDR3nt: TGTGCCAGCTCACCATGGAAAACGGAGGGCACTGAAGCTTTCTTT; abundance: many; v_gene: TRBV18; d_gene: NA; j_gene: TRBJ1-1
CDR3aa: CASRPNRGASNGELFF; CDR3nt: TGTGCCAGTAGACCAAACAGGGGCGCATCTAACGGGGAGCTGTTTTTT; abundance: few; v_gene: TRBV19; d_gene: TRBD1; j_gene: TRBJ2-2
CDR3aa: CASSPSLRAYEQYF; CDR3nt: TGTGCCAGCAGTCCGTCCCTCCGGGCCTACGAGCAGTACTTC; abundance: many; v_gene: TRBV12-3/TRBV12-4; d_gene: NA; j_gene: TRBJ2-7
CDR3aa: CASSSVDTQYF; CDR3nt: TGTGCCAGCAGCTCAGTGGATACGCAGTATTTT; abundance: many; v_gene: TRBV13; d_gene: NA; j_gene: TRBJ2-3
CDR3aa: CASSYSLFLSGAVYEQYF; CDR3nt: TGTGCCAGCAGTTACTCGCTCTTTCTTAGCGGAGCGGTCTACGAGCAGTACTTC; abundance: many; v_gene: TRBV6-2/TRBV6-3; d_gene: NA; j_gene: TRBJ2-7
CDR3aa: CASSLGAWDTQYF; CDR3nt: TGTGCCAGCAGTTTAGGGGCCTGGGATACGCAGTATTTT; abundance: NA; v_gene: TRBV28; d_gene: NA; j_gene: TRBJ2-3
CDR3aa: CASSLANQPQHF; CDR3nt: TGTGCCAGCAGCTTAGCCAATCAGCCCCAGCATTTT; abundance: many; v_gene: TRBV7-2; d_gene: NA; j_gene: TRBJ1-5
CDR3aa: CASSADRGPYEQYF; CDR3nt: TGCGCCAGCAGTGCGGACAGGGGTCCGTACGAGCAGTACTTC; abundance: NA; v_gene: TRBV4-3; d_gene: TRBD1; j_gene: TRBJ2-7
CDR3aa: CASSTGTASSSSYEQYF; CDR3nt: TGCGCCAGCAGCACTGGGACAGCCTCCTCTAGCTCCTACGAGCAGTACTTC; abundance: NA; v_gene: TRBV5-1; d_gene: TRBD1; j_gene: TRBJ2-7
CDR3aa: CASSPGLATNEQFF; CDR3nt: TGTGCCAGCAGCCCGGGACTAGCGACCAATGAGCAGTTCTTC; abundance: NA; v_gene: TRBV7-8; d_gene: TRBD2; j_gene: TRBJ2-1
CDR3aa: CASSRGGRVSGTQYF; CDR3nt: TGTGCCAGCAGTAGGGGGGGGCGGGTGTCAGGTACGCAGTATTTT; abundance: many; v_gene: TRBV6-5; d_gene: NA; j_gene: TRBJ2-3
CDR3aa: CASRSDEYEQYF; CDR3nt: TGTGCCAGCAGATCGGACGAATACGAGCAGTACTTC; abundance: many; v_gene: TRBV2; d_gene: NA; j_gene: TRBJ2-7
CDR3aa: CASSPDRAVRNQPQHF; CDR3nt: TGTGCCAGCAGCCCCGACAGGGCAGTTCGCAATCAGCCCCAGCATTTT; abundance: few; v_gene: TRBV27; d_gene: TRBD1; j_gene: TRBJ1-5
CDR3aa: CASSQAIRRANEAFF; CDR3nt: TGCGCCAGCAGCCAAGCAATAAGGCGCGCAAATGAAGCTTTCTTT; abundance: NA; v_gene: TRBV4-1; d_gene: NA; j_gene: TRBJ1-1
CDR3aa: CASSQSGQGGEQYF; CDR3nt: TGCGCCAGCAGCCAATCTGGCCAGGGGGGCGAGCAGTACTTC; abundance: many; v_gene: TRBV4-3; d_gene: NA; j_gene: TRBJ2-7
CDR3aa: CASSPGGNQPQHF; CDR3nt: TGTGCCAGCAGCCCGGGCGGCAATCAGCCCCAGCATTTT; abundance: many; v_gene: TRBV7-2; d_gene: NA; j_gene: TRBJ1-5
CDR3aa: CASSLLNSVLSNTGELFF; CDR3nt: TGTGCCAGCAGCTTACTCAACTCGGTCCTATCTAACACCGGGGAGCTGTTTTTT; abundance: many; v_gene: TRBV7-2; d_gene: NA; j_gene: TRBJ2-2
CDR3aa: CASSLYYPGAAGELFF; CDR3nt: TGTGCCAGCAGTTTATATTACCCAGGGGCGGCCGGGGAGCTGTTTTTT; abundance: NA; v_gene: TRBV28; d_gene: NA; j_gene: TRBJ2-2
CDR3aa: CASSLSGLVRSNTGELFF; CDR3nt: TGTGCCAGCAGTTTATCGGGTCTAGTCCGATCGAACACCGGGGAGCTGTTTTTT; abundance: many; v_gene: TRBV6-2/TRBV6-3; d_gene: NA; j_gene: TRBJ2-2
CDR3aa: CASRFPSSGNTIYF; CDR3nt: TGTGCCAGCAGATTTCCAAGCTCTGGAAACACCATATATTTT; abundance: many; v_gene: TRBV6-2/TRBV6-3; d_gene: NA; j_gene: TRBJ1-3
CDR3aa: CASRRGGPPYEQYF; CDR3nt: TGTGCCAGCCGGAGGGGAGGGCCTCCGTACGAGCAGTACTTC; abundance: few; v_gene: TRBV28; d_gene: TRBD2; j_gene: TRBJ2-7
CDR3aa: CASSLGTGGFGETQYF; CDR3nt: TGTGCCAGCAGCTTGGGGACGGGGGGGTTTGGAGAGACCCAGTACTTC; abundance: many; v_gene: TRBV11-2; d_gene: TRBD2; j_gene: TRBJ2-5
CDR3aa: CASQKGLNTGELFF; CDR3nt: TGTGCCAGCCAGAAGGGGTTGAACACCGGGGAGCTGTTTTTT; abundance: many; v_gene: TRBV14; d_gene: NA; j_gene: TRBJ2-2
CDR3aa: CASRGLGGTSYEQYF; CDR3nt: TGCGCCAGCAGAGGGCTCGGGGGGACCTCCTACGAGCAGTACTTC; abundance: many; v_gene: TRBV5-1; d_gene: TRBD2; j_gene: TRBJ2-7
CDR3aa: CASTIGTPPLHF; CDR3nt: TGTGCCAGCACTATCGGCACCCCACCCCTCCACTTT; abundance: many; v_gene: TRBV6-8; d_gene: NA; j_gene: TRBJ1-6
CDR3aa: CASSYGGTGANVLTF; CDR3nt: TGTGCCAGCAGTTACGGGGGGACTGGGGCCAACGTCCTGACTTTC; abundance: many; v_gene: TRBV6-5; d_gene: NA; j_gene: TRBJ2-6
CDR3aa: CASSEARDNYGYTF; CDR3nt: TGTGCCAGCAGTGAAGCGCGGGATAACTATGGCTACACCTTC; abundance: many; v_gene: TRBV6-1; d_gene: NA; j_gene: TRBJ1-2
CDR3aa: CASSNTGTATGELFF; CDR3nt: TGTGCCAGCAGTAACACCGGGACAGCTACCGGGGAGCTGTTTTTT; abundance: many; v_gene: TRBV6-2/TRBV6-3; d_gene: TRBD1; j_gene: TRBJ2-2
CDR3aa: CASSFYEAPETQYF; CDR3nt: TGTGCCAGCAGCTTTTATGAAGCCCCGGAGACCCAGTACTTC; abundance: many; v_gene: TRBV7-9; d_gene: NA; j_gene: TRBJ2-5
CDR3aa: CASSSNSYEQYF; CDR3nt: TGTGCCAGCAGCTCAAACTCCTACGAGCAGTACTTC; abundance: NA; v_gene: TRBV12-3/TRBV12-4; d_gene: NA; j_gene: TRBJ2-7
CDR3aa: CASSEPEAYNEQFF; CDR3nt: TGCGCCAGCAGTGAGCCGGAGGCCTACAATGAGCAGTTCTTC; abundance: many; v_gene: TRBV10-1; d_gene: NA; j_gene: TRBJ2-1
CDR3aa: CSVSEQGKTGEQYF; CDR3nt: TGCAGCGTTTCGGAACAGGGAAAAACGGGCGAGCAGTACTTC; abundance: NA; v_gene: TRBV29-1; d_gene: NA; j_gene: TRBJ2-7
CDR3aa: CASSVGGLARYTGELFF; CDR3nt: TGTGCCAGCAGCGTCGGTGGTCTAGCGCGTTACACCGGGGAGCTGTTTTTT; abundance: NA; v_gene: TRBV7-2; d_gene: NA; j_gene: TRBJ2-2
CDR3aa: CATETSGRQRQEQYF; CDR3nt: TGTGCCACCGAGACTAGCGGGAGGCAAAGGCAGGAGCAGTACTTC; abundance: many; v_gene: TRBV10-3; d_gene: TRBD2; j_gene: TRBJ2-7
CDR3aa: CASSAHNEQFF; CDR3nt: TGTGCCAGCAGCGCACACAATGAGCAGTTCTTC; abundance: many; v_gene: TRBV7-2; d_gene: NA; j_gene: TRBJ2-1
CDR3aa: CASSKGSGMLTDTDTQYF; CDR3nt: TGTGCCAGCAGCAAGGGTAGCGGGATGTTAACCGACACAGATACGCAGTATTTT; abundance: NA; v_gene: TRBV9; d_gene: TRBD2; j_gene: TRBJ2-3
CDR3aa: CASTQDVGSGANVLTF; CDR3nt: TGTGCCAGCACCCAGGACGTCGGCTCTGGGGCCAACGTCCTGACTTTC; abundance: NA; v_gene: TRBV6-5; d_gene: NA; j_gene: TRBJ2-6